A single TCR beta chain is shown here with its context. This clonotype was recorded many times. Its specific antigen is unknown. No base qualities exist here, and no much larger clone lies one base off it. The intended sense of this specimen's time point label: newly diagnosed GD, antithyroid drugs for less than 3 months. For both TCR sequencing and RNA sequencing, RNA was extracted from PBMCs in TRIzol. The diagnosis of Graves' disease followed American Thyroid Association guidelines. Patients for the study were recruited at an endocrinology department in Xi'an, China. Each patient gave approximately 10 milliliters of peripheral blood, collected in an EDTA anticoagulant tube. PBMCs were isolated by Ficoll Paque Plus density gradient separation without further T cell sorting. An Agilent 2100 Bioanalyzer and agarose gel were used to assess RNA quality, and a NanoDrop 2000 was used to measure RNA concentration.

The CDR3 runs 14 residues from the cysteine to the phenylalanine. The retained sequence is limited to the CDR3, 42 bases, with the frame set at the first base. Relative to germline, V is missing 9 bases and J is missing 7 bases, with 10 bases of the junction outside any gene match. CDR1 and CDR2, per the germline V gene, are MDHEN and SYDVKM. The library was produced with multiplex PCR. Reads for this sample came from an Illumina HiSeq 4000. iRepertoire HTBI primers and Arm-PCR amplification of CDR3 regions were used to construct TCR beta libraries. Gel purification was performed on PCR products prior to sequencing. The study's own analysis went as follows. Gene usage analysis of CDR3 amino acid clonotypes relied on the approximately 62 TRBV and about 13 TRBJ segments identified across samples. COPE and FqMerger were used to merge the filtered high-quality paired reads into contigs. BLAST was used to align contigs to IMGT TRBV, TRBD and TRBJ reference genes, and CDR3 was defined according to IMGT. Highly expanded clones were defined as clonotypes with a frequency above 0.1%. Repertoire diversity was measured by Shannon entropy, and V-J evenness by the Gini coefficient. A clonotype found in more than one individual was treated as public. TCRdb ran its own pipeline on the public reads, namely fastp trimming at Q25 and MiXCR clone calling, and kept in-frame beta chains. Each entry is one CDR3 protein sequence, shown with its most common DNA and genes. The V and J calls shown here were made by TCRdb, not taken from the authors' results. The sample table contains 500,000 or so distinct CDR3 sequences; only one count was recorded for 14% of them. Around a sixth of the sample rests with the top ten.

The sample is drawn from a study of regulatory T cells in long-lasting Graves disease (dated by TCRdb to about 2021). Concerning the study at large: Antithyroid drugs had been taken for less than 3 months by newly diagnosed Graves' disease patients. A total of roughly 35 samples were covered by TCR sequencing, comprising some 13 persistent and around 20 newly diagnosed Graves' disease patients. This study used TCR sequencing and RNA sequencing of peripheral blood to compare persistent Graves' disease patients against newly diagnosed Graves' disease patients. The study took place in China and was registered as a clinical trial. The paper as a whole reports these results and caveats: More public clonotypes were shared among persistent patients (under 3,000) than among newly diagnosed patients (approximately 930). The authors noted that the small sample size was a limitation that may lower accuracy. Only the TCR beta chain was sequenced and analyzed. Compared with newly diagnosed patients, patients with persistent Graves' disease had lower TCR Shannon entropy and fewer highly expanded clones, which suggests clonal expansion. Only peripheral blood was studied, because thyroid tissue, the primary lesion, was inaccessible. TRBV28, TRBJ1-2 and TRBJ2-5 were preferentially used in persistent disease, while TRBV20-1 and TRBJ2-1 were favored in newly diagnosed disease.

The same data also went into a second study, on T cells in Graves' hyperthyroidism and ophthalmopathy. The second study's paper adds: Stable Graves' hyperthyroidism was defined as no progression to ophthalmopathy during 18 months of follow-up. The hyperthyroidism patients were between 18 and 65 years old and newly diagnosed, with a disease duration of less than 2 months. Patients with uncontrolled infections, other autoimmune diseases, pregnancy or lactation were excluded. Diagnoses relied on clinical symptoms, serum thyroxine and TRAb, thyroid ultrasound and orbital computed tomography. A first-round RT-PCR of the TCR CDR3 used the HTBI primer set with the Qiagen OneStep RT-PCR kit. Blood samples also contained most of the expanded thyroid clonotypes (frequency above 0.001), which suggests that blood repertoires may reflect thyroid immune responses. Ophthalmopathy was separated from stable hyperthyroidism by a 13 V-J signature model, with 85% to 90% sensitivity and about 81% specificity obtained in cross-validation and 80%/75% obtained in testing. In validation, progression to ophthalmopathy was predicted by the model with nearly 71% sensitivity and just over 72% specificity, a median of roughly 6.4 months before onset. To identify distinguishing TCR V-J signatures, a discovery cohort of some 99 patients was used, comprising 40 to 45 with Graves' ophthalmopathy and approximately 57 with stable Graves' hyperthyroidism. Prospective prediction of ophthalmopathy was tested in an independent validation cohort consisting of fewer than 20 hyperthyroidism patients and around 16 patients who later progressed to ophthalmopathy. The roughly 100 discovery patients were randomly split 7:3 into training and test sets. In addition, the study compared T-cell repertoires in thyroid tissue and in blood from roughly 6 Graves' hyperthyroidism patients. After blood sampling, hyperthyroidism patients were treated with methimazole at a starting dose of 30 mg daily, and ophthalmopathy patients were treated with high-dose intravenous methylprednisolone. Libraries were constructed in a second round of multiplex PCR, after which size selection and purification were carried out. Libraries were sequenced paired-end with 100 bp reads on an Illumina HiSeq2000. SOAPnuke was used to process the raw data, throwing out any read that contained adapters or uncalled bases, had a mean Phred below 15, or lacked an exact constant-primer or identifier match. COPE v1.2.5 was used to merge high-quality paired reads, and clonotypes were defined as unique nucleotide sequences. Clonotypes were aligned to IMGT TRBV, TRBD and TRBJ reference segments using MiTCR v1.1. Only V-J combinations with frequency above 0.0001, covering 99% to 99.2% of repertoires, were analysed. A TCS score was defined as the ratio of F50 (clonal expansion) to E x V (chaos), with BLOSUM62-based TCRdist applied between CDR3 peptides within each V-J. Welch's t-statistics and random forest reduced several hundred V-J features to 13, which were used in a naive Bayes classifier (R e1071). No statistical method was used to fix the sample size in advance, and group allocation was not hidden from the investigators. The paper describes TCR Vbeta CDR3 sequencing of around 130 peripheral blood samples, made up of some 40 ophthalmopathy patients, 70 to 75 hyperthyroidism patients and roughly 17 progressor patients.

The specimen comprised peripheral blood mononuclear cells (PBMCs), sampled at new diagnosis, from a patient treated with antithyroid drugs. The sequence links TRBV28 to TRBJ2-3, and 10 junctional nucleotides match TRBD2. The receptor was derived from a woman aged 45 to 65 with Graves disease. Donor details come from another sample of the same person, matched by shared clones. The bases are TGTGCCAGTTTTACTAGCGGGGAAACTAATACGCAGTATTTT. Translated, it reads CASFTSGETNTQYF.